What follows is one TCR beta chain and its context. Its matching antigen is unknown. Primers for the PCR totalled 60 Vbeta and 13 Jbeta. The data were produced by immunoSEQ multiplex PCR, yet TCRdb's version contains in-frame clones alone and is incomplete. The sample comprises roughly 220,000 clones, around four fifths of which are singletons, and less than 3.5% rests with the top ten. These data originate in a study of cytomegalovirus exposure and HLA in healthy donors. Study observations and caveats: Reportedly, HLA-A and HLA-B alleles of most subjects were accurately predicted from TCR beta.

The receptor was derived from a woman aged 40 to 49 in good health and CMV-seronegative. Sequences were obtained from PBMCs.

CDR3 nucleotide sequence: TGTGCCAGCAGCCGCCTGGGGGGAGGGCCTAGAGATACGCAGTATTTT. Its translation: CASSRLGGGPRDTQYF. V gene TRBV9 combines with J gene TRBJ2-3, with TRBD2 matching over 7 bases. Looked up from germline, CDR1 is SGDLS and CDR2 is YYNGEE. The CDR3 has 16 residues. The junction had 13 bases not matched to a gene; V was cut back by 4 bases and J by 5 bases.